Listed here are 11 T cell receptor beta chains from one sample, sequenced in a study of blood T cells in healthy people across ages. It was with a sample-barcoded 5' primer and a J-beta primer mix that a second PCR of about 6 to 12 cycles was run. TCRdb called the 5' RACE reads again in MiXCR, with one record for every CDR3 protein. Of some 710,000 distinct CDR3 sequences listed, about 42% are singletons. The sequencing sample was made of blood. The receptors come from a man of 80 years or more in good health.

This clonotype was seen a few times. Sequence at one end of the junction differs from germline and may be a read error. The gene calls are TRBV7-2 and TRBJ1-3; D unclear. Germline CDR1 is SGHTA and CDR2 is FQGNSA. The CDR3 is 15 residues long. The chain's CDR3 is CASSSPGRSGNTIYF. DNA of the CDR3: TGTGCCAGCAGCTCCCCGGGCAGGTCTGGTAACACCATATATTTT. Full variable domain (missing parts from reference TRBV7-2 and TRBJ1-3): GAGVSQSPSNKVTEKGKDVELRCDPISGHTALYWYRQSLGQGLEFLIYFQGNSAPDKSGLPSDRFSAERTGGSVSTLTIQRTQQEDSAVYLCASSSPGRSGNTIYFGEGSWLTVV.

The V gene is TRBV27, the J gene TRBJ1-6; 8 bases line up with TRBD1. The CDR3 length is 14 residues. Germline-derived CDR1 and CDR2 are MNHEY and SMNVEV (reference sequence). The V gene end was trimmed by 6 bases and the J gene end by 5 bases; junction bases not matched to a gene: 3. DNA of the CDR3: TGTGCCAGCAGAACAGGGGGGAATAATTCACCCCTCCACTTT. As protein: CASRTGGNNSPLHF.

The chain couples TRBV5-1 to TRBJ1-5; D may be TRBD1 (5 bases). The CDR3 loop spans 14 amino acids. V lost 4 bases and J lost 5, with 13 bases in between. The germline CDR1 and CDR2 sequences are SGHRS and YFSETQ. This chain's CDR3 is CASSQGPGDQPQHF. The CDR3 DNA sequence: TGCGCCAGCAGCCAGGGACCTGGGGATCAGCCCCAGCATTTT.

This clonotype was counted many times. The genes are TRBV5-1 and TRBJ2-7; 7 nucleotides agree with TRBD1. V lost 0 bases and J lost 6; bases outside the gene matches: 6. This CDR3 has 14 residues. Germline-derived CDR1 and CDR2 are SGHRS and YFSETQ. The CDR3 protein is CASSLDTGAREQYF. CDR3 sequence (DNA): TGCGCCAGCAGCTTGGATACAGGGGCCCGCGAGCAGTACTTC.

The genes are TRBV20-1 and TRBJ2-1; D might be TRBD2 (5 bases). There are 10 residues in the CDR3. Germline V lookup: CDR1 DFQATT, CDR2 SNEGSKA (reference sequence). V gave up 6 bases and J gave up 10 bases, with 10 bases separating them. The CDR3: CSARRVEQFF. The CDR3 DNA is TGCAGTGCCCGGCGGGTGGAGCAGTTCTTC.

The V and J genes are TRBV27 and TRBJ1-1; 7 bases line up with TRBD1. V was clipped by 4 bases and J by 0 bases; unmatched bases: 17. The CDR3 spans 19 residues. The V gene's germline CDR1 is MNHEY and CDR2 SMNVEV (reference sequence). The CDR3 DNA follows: TGTGCCAGCAGTTCTAATTATATTACAGGGGCGATCATGAACACTGAAGCTTTCTTT. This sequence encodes CASSSNYITGAIMNTEAFF.

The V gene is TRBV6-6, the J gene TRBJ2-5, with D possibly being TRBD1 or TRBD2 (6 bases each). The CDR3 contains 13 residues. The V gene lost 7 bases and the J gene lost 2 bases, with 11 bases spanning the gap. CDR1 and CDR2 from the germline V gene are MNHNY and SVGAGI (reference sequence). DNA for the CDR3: TGTGCCAGCAAGGAAGGGGGGCAAGAGACCCAGTACTTC. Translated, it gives CASKEGGQETQYF.

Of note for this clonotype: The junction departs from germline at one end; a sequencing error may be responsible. The chain's CDR3 is CASSLSIAGSSSGANVPTF. CDR3 coding DNA: TGTGCCAGCAGCTTATCAATAGCGGGTAGCTCCTCTGGGGCCAACGTCCCGACTTTC. The V call is TRBV7-6, the J call TRBJ2-6; 7 bases align to TRBD2. There are 19 residues in the CDR3. Germline-derived CDR1 and CDR2 are SGHVS and FNYEAQ.

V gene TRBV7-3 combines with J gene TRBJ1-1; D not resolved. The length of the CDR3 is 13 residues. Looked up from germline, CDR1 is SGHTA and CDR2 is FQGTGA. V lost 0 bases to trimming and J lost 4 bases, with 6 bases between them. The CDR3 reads CASSLTLSTEAFF. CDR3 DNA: TGTGCCAGCAGCTTAACCCTTAGCACTGAAGCTTTCTTT.

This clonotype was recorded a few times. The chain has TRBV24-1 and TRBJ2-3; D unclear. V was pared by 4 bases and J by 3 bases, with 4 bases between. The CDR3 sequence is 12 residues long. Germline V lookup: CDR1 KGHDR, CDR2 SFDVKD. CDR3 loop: CATSERTDTQYF. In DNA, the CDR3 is TGTGCCACCAGTGAGCGGACAGATACGCAGTATTTT.

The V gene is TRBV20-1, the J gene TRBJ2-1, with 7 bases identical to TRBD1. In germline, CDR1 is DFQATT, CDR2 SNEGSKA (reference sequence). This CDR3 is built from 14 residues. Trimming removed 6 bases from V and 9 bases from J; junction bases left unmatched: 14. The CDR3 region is CSALTGRERTEQFF. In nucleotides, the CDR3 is TGCAGTGCCCTGACAGGGAGAGAACGTACTGAGCAGTTCTTC.